This is a list of T cell receptor beta chains from one sample in a study of technical replicates of blood from a handful of donors. Libraries were prepared by immunoSEQ multiplex PCR; TCRdb keeps only in-frame clonotypes and omits some of them. The data show 65,000 to 85,000 clones, 93% seen once. The sample comprised T cells isolated from PBMCs. The origin of the receptors is a human donor in good health. Both conserved end residues are part of each CDR3. A D gene is named only where the DNA matches it firmly. Clone size is shown for a subset of rows, as once, few, many or a class of expanded clone.

V gene	J gene	D gene	clone size	CDR3 protein	CDR3 DNA
TRBV6-6	TRBJ2-7	.	.	CACLQAPSSYEQYF	TGTGCCTGCCTCCAGGCGCCGAGCTCCTACGAGCAGTACTTC
TRBV4-1	TRBJ1-5	TRBD1	.	CASSRGTGRNQPQHF	TGCGCCAGCAGCCGGGGGACAGGACGCAATCAGCCCCAGCATTTT
TRBV2	TRBJ2-6	.	.	CASRESSSGANVLTF	TGTGCCAGCAGGGAGTCTAGCTCTGGGGCCAACGTCCTGACTTTC
TRBV4-1	TRBJ1-2	.	.	CASSQVSGYGYTF	TGCGCCAGCAGCCAAGTGTCAGGATACGGCTACACCTTC
TRBV20-1	TRBJ2-1	.	.	CSASKNEQFF	TGCAGTGCTAGTAAAAATGAGCAGTTCTTC
TRBV7-6	TRBJ2-7	.	.	CASSRAGAGEQYF	TGTGCCAGCAGTCGCGCAGGGGCGGGTGAGCAGTACTTC
TRBV7-3	TRBJ1-2	.	.	CASSSSTGGYTF	TGTGCCAGCAGCTCCTCTACAGGTGGCTACACCTTC
TRBV19	TRBJ1-5	.	once	CASREGVANQPQHF	TGTGCCAGTAGGGAAGGGGTAGCCAATCAGCCCCAGCATTTT
TRBV11-2	TRBJ1-3	.	.	CASSWREGMSNTIYF	TGTGCCAGCAGTTGGCGGGAGGGGATGAGTAACACCATATATTTT
TRBV23-1	TRBJ1-2	.	.	CASSNITEWWHSNTGGYTF	TGCGCCAGCAGCAATATCACGGAGTGGTGGCATTCTAACACGGGTGGCTACACCTTC
TRBV28	TRBJ1-2	.	.	CASRTTGIGYGYTF	TGTGCCAGCAGAACCACAGGGATCGGCTATGGCTACACCTTC
TRBV6-5	TRBJ2-7	TRBD1	.	CASSYGTGNYEQYF	TGTGCCAGCAGTTACGGGACAGGGAACTACGAGCAGTACTTC
TRBV7-3	TRBJ1-5	.	.	CASSSQTDQPQHF	TGTGCCAGCAGCTCCCAGACAGATCAGCCCCAGCATTTT
TRBV11-3	TRBJ2-7	TRBD2	.	CASSARLAGDNEQYF	TGTGCCAGCAGCGCCCGACTAGCGGGAGACAACGAGCAGTACTTC
TRBV29-1	TRBJ2-7	TRBD2	.	CSVGNGAGAYEQYF	TGCAGCGTAGGAAACGGAGCGGGGGCCTACGAGCAGTACTTC
TRBV30	TRBJ1-1	.	.	CAWGIDTEAFF	TGTGCCTGGGGCATTGACACTGAAGCTTTCTTT
TRBV7-2	TRBJ1-2	TRBD1	once	CASSSPDRVSGYTF	TGTGCCAGCAGCTCCCCGGACAGGGTGAGCGGCTACACCTTC
TRBV5-1	TRBJ2-5	TRBD1	.	CASKTGGRETQYF	TGCGCCAGCAAAACAGGGGGCCGGGAGACCCAGTACTTC
TRBV20-1	TRBJ1-1	.	.	CSANRVITFF	TGCAGTGCTAACAGGGTGATAACTTTCTTT
TRBV10-3	TRBJ2-5	.	.	CAISDRSVRKETQYF	TGTGCCATCAGTGACAGAAGTGTCAGAAAAGAGACCCAGTACTTC
TRBV7-8	TRBJ2-1	.	.	CASRESGRRVNEQFF	TGTGCCAGCAGGGAGTCAGGGCGTAGGGTCAATGAGCAGTTCTTC
TRBV9	TRBJ2-1	.	.	CASGQGDQVNEQFF	TGTGCCAGCGGCCAGGGTGACCAGGTTAATGAGCAGTTCTTC
TRBV6-1	TRBJ1-1	TRBD1	.	CASSEIQGATEAFF	TGTGCCAGCAGTGAAATACAGGGGGCCACTGAAGCTTTCTTT
TRBV25-1	TRBJ2-1	.	.	CASSESRLNLNEQFF	TGTGCCAGCAGTGAATCCAGACTCAACCTCAATGAGCAGTTCTTC
TRBV14	TRBJ2-7	.	.	CASSLSGEQYF	TGTGCCAGCAGCCTTTCCGGCGAGCAGTACTTC
TRBV7-9	TRBJ2-3	.	few	CASTQLGAGDTQYF	TGTGCCAGCACCCAACTAGGCGCCGGAGATACGCAGTATTTT
TRBV9	TRBJ2-4	.	.	CASSGPGNQAKNIQYF	TGTGCCAGCAGCGGACCCGGGAATCAGGCCAAAAACATTCAGTACTTC
TRBV27	TRBJ2-1	.	.	CASSLGLINEQFF	TGTGCCAGCAGTTTAGGACTAATTAATGAGCAGTTCTTC
TRBV28	TRBJ1-1	TRBD1	once	CASSPRTGRMNTEAFF	TGTGCCAGCAGCCCTAGGACAGGGAGGATGAACACTGAAGCTTTCTTT
TRBV19	TRBJ1-5	.	.	CASNNRESNQPQHF	TGTGCCAGTAATAACAGGGAAAGCAATCAGCCCCAGCATTTT
TRBV15	TRBJ1-1	.	.	CATSRGTGSTEAFF	TGTGCCACCAGCAGGGGCACAGGGAGTACTGAAGCTTTCTTT
TRBV6-5	TRBJ2-5	TRBD1	.	CASSRDRVETQYF	TGTGCCAGCAGTAGGGACAGGGTGGAGACCCAGTACTTC
TRBV5-4	TRBJ2-1	.	.	CASSLVAAYNEQFF	TGTGCCAGCAGCTTGGTGGCAGCCTACAATGAGCAGTTCTTC
TRBV7-9	TRBJ1-1	.	.	CASSLQGLETEAFF	TGTGCCAGCAGCTTACAGGGTCTGGAAACTGAAGCTTTCTTT
TRBV5-8	TRBJ2-5	.	.	CASSLGDSLQETQYF	TGTGCCAGCAGCTTGGGAGACTCACTCCAAGAGACCCAGTACTTC
TRBV28	TRBJ2-5	TRBD1	.	CASSTWGQSQETQYF	TGTGCCAGCAGTACCTGGGGACAGAGCCAAGAGACCCAGTACTTC
TRBV11-2	TRBJ1-2	.	.	CASSLASEALNYGYTF	TGTGCCAGCAGCTTAGCCTCGGAGGCTCTTAACTATGGCTACACCTTC
TRBV5-4	TRBJ1-5	TRBD1	.	CASSDGQGSNQPQHF	TGTGCCAGCAGCGACGGACAGGGGAGCAATCAGCCCCAGCATTTT
TRBV6-9	TRBJ2-1	TRBD2	.	CASTPSGKGSEQFF	TGTGCCAGCACCCCTAGCGGGAAGGGAAGTGAGCAGTTCTTC
TRBV4-1	TRBJ2-1	TRBD1	.	CASSQRQGDGEQFF	TGCGCCAGCAGCCAAAGACAGGGCGATGGTGAGCAGTTCTTC
TRBV10-3	TRBJ1-1	TRBD1	.	CAISSPGQGNTEAFF	TGTGCCATCAGTTCTCCGGGACAGGGGAACACTGAAGCTTTCTTT
TRBV9	TRBJ2-1	TRBD1	.	CASSVTGGPSYNEQFF	TGTGCCAGCAGCGTAACAGGGGGCCCATCCTACAATGAGCAGTTCTTC
TRBV7-9	TRBJ1-1	.	once	CASSFDRPRLLAFF	TGTGCCAGCAGCTTCGACAGGCCAAGGTTACTAGCTTTCTTT
TRBV7-9	TRBJ1-1	.	.	CASSRGGTEAFF	TGTGCCAGCAGCAGGGGAGGCACTGAAGCTTTCTTT